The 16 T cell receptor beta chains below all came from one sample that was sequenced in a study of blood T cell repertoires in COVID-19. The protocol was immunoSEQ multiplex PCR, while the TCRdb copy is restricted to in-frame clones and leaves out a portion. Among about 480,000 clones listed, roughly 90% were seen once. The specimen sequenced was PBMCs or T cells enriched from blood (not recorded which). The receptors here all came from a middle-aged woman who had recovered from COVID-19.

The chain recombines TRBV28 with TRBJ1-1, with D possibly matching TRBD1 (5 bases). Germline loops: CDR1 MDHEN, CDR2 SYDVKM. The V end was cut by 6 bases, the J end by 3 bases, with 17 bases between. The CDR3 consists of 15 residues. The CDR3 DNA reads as TGTGCCAGCAGCCATCACTCAGGGTATGACACTGAAGCTTTCTTT. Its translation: CASSHHSGYDTEAFF.

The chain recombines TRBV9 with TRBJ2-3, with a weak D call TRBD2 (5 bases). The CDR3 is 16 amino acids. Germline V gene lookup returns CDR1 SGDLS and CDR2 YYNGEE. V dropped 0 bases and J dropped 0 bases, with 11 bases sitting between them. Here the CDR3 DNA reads TGTGCCAGCAGCGTAGTGAGCGGAGCTAGCACAGATACGCAGTATTTT. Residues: CASSVVSGASTDTQYF.

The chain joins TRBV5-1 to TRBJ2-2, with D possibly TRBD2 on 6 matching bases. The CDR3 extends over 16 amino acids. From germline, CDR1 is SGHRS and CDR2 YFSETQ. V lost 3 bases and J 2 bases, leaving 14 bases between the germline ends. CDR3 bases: TGCGCCAGCAGCTCCATGGGAGGAGGTAACACCGGGGAGCTGTTTTTT. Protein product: CASSSMGGGNTGELFF.

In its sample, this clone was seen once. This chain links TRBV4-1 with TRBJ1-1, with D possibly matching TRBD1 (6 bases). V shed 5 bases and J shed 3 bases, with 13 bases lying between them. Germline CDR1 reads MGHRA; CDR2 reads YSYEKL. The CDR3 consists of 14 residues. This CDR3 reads CASSKTGTYTEAFF. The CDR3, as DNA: TGCGCCAGCAGCAAGACCGGGACATACACTGAAGCTTTCTTT.

CDR3 residues: CASSSFDNSPLHF. The CDR3 nucleotides read TGTGCCAGCAGTTCATTTGATAATTCACCCCTCCACTTT. This chain joins TRBV7-9 and TRBJ1-6; D is unresolved. V was trimmed by 6 bases and J by 5 bases, leaving 8 bases between them. CDR1 and CDR2 from the germline V gene are SEHNR and FQNEAQ (reference sequence). There are 13 residues in the CDR3.

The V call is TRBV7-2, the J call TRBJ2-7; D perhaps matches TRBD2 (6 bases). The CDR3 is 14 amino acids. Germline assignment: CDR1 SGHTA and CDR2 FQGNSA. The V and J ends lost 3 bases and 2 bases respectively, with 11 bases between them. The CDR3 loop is CASSFSGVPYEQYF. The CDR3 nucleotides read TGTGCCAGCAGCTTCTCGGGAGTCCCCTACGAGCAGTACTTC.

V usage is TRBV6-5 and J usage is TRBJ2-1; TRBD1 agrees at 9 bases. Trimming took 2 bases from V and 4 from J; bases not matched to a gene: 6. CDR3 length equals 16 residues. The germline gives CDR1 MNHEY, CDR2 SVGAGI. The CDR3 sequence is CASSYHPQGAYNEQFF. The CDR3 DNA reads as TGTGCCAGCAGTTACCATCCACAGGGGGCTTACAATGAGCAGTTCTTC.

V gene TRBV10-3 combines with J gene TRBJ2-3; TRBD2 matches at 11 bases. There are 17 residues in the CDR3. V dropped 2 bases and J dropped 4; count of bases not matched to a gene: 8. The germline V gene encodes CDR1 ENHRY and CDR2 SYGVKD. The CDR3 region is CAISETHTSGSADTQYF. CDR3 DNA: TGTGCCATCAGTGAGACCCACACTAGCGGGAGTGCAGATACGCAGTATTTT.

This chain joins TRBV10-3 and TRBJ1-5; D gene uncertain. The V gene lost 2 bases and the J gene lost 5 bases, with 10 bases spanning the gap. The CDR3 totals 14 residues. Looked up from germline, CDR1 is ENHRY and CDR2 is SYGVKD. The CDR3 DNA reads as TGTGCCATCAGTGAGAGCGGGTTCGATCAGCCCCAGCATTTT. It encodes CAISESGFDQPQHF.

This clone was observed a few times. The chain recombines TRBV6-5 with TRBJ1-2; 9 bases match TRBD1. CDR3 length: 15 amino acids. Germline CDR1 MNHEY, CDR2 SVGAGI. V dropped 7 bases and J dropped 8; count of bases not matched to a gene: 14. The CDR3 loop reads CASTNPGQGIDGYTF. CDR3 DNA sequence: TGTGCCAGCACCAACCCGGGACAGGGTATTGACGGCTACACCTTC.

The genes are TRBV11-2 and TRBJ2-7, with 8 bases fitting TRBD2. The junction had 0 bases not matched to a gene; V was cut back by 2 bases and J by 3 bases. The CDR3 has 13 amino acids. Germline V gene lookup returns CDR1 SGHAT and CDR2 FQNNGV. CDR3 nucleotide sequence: TGTGCCAGCAGCTTACGGGAGGGCTACGAGCAGTACTTC. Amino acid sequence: CASSLREGYEQYF.

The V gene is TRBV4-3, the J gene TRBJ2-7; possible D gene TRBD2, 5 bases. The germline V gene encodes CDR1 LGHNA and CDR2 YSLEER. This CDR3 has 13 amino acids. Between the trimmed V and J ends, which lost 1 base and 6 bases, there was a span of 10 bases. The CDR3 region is CASSQVGGPEQYF. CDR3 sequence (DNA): TGCGCCAGCAGCCAAGTGGGCGGGCCCGAGCAGTACTTC.

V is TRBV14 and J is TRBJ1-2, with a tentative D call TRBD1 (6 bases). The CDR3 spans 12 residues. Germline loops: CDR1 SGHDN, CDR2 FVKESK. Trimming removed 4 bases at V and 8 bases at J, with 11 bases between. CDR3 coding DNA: TGTGCCAGCAGCCTGGGGGCGTCCGGCTACACCTTC. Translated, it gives CASSLGASGYTF.

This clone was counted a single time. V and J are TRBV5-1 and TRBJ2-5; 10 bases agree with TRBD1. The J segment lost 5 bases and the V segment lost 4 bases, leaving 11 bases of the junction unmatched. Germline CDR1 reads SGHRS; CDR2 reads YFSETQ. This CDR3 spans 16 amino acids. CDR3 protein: CASSRTRDRGLETQYF. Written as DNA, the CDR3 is TGCGCCAGCAGCCGGACACGGGACAGGGGACTGGAGACCCAGTACTTC.

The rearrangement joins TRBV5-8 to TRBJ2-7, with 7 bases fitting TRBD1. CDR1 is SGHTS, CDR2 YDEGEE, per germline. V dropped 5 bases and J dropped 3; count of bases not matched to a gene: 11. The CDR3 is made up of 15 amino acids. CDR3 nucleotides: TGTGCCAGCAGTTTGACTCCGGGACAGAACTACGAGCAGTACTTC. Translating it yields CASSLTPGQNYEQYF.

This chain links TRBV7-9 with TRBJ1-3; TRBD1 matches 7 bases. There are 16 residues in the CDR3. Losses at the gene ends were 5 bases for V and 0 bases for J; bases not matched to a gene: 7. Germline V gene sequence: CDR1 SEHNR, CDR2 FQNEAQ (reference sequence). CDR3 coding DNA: TGTGCCAGCAGCGCCCGGGACAGCCACTCTGGAAACACCATATATTTT. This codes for CASSARDSHSGNTIYF. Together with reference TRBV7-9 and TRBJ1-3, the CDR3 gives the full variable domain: DTGVSQNPRHKITKRGQNVTFRCDPISEHNRLYWYRQTLGQGPEFLTYFQNEAQLEKSRLLSDRFSAERPKGSFSTLEIQRTEQGDSAMYLCASSARDSHSGNTIYFGEGSWLTVV.